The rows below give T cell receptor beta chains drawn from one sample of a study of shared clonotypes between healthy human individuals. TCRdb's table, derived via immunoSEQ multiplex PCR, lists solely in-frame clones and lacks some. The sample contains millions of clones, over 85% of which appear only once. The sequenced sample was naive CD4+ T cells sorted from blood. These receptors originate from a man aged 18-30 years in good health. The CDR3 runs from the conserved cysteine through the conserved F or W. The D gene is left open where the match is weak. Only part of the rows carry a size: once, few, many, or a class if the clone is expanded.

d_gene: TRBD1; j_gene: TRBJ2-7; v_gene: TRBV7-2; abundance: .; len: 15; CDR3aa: CASSLGGQGPYEQYF; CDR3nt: TGTGCCAGCAGCTTAGGAGGACAGGGGCCCTACGAGCAGTACTTC
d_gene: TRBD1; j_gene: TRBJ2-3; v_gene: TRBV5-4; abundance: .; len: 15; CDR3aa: CASSMTGQGPDTQYF; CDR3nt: TGTGCCAGCAGCATGACGGGACAGGGCCCAGATACGCAGTATTTT
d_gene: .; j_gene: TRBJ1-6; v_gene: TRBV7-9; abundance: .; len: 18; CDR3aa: CASSYPLTGSSYNSPLHF; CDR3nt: TGTGCCAGCAGCTACCCACTTACAGGGAGCTCCTATAATTCACCCCTCCACTTT
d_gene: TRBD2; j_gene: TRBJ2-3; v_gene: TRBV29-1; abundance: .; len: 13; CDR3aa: CSVTSGNTDTQYF; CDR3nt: TGCAGCGTAACTAGCGGGAACACAGATACGCAGTATTTT
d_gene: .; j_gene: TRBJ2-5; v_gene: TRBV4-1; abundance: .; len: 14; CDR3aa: CASSQSIQAETQYF; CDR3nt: TGCGCCAGCAGCCAAAGTATCCAGGCAGAGACCCAGTACTTC
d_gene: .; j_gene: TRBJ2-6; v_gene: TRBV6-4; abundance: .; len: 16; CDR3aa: CASSPGSNNGANVLTF; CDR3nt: TGTGCCAGCAGTCCGGGATCAAACAATGGGGCCAACGTCCTGACTTTC
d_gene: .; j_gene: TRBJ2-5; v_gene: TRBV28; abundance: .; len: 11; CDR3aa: CASRGGETQYF; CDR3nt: TGTGCCAGCAGAGGTGGAGAGACCCAGTACTTC
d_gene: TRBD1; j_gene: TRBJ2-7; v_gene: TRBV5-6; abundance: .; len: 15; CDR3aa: CASSPTGTVPYEQYF; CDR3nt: TGTGCCAGCAGCCCAACCGGGACAGTGCCCTACGAGCAGTACTTC
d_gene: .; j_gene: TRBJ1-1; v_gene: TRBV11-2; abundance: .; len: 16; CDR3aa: CASSVSSGARSVEAFF; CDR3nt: TGTGCCAGCAGCGTTAGCTCGGGGGCGCGGAGTGTTGAAGCTTTCTTT
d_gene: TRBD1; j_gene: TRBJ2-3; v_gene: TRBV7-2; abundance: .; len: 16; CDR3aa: CASSLGMTGGTDTQYF; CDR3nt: TGTGCCAGCAGCTTAGGGATGACAGGGGGCACAGATACGCAGTATTTT
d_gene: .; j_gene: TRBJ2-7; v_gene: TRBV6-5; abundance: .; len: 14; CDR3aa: CASSYSRGPYEQYF; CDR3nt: TGTGCCAGCAGTTACTCGCGGGGACCCTACGAGCAGTACTTC
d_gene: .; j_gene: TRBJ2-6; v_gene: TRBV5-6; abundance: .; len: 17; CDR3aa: CASSGWDSSSGANVLTF; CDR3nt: TGTGCCAGCAGCGGGTGGGACTCCAGCTCTGGGGCCAACGTCCTGACTTTC
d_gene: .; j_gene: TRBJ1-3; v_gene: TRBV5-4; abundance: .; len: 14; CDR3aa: CASSLGGAGNTIYF; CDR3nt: TGTGCCAGCTCTTTGGGAGGGGCTGGAAACACCATATATTTT
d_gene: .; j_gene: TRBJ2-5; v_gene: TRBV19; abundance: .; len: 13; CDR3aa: CASSMRGQETQYF; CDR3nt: TGTGCCAGTAGTATGCGGGGCCAAGAGACCCAGTACTTC
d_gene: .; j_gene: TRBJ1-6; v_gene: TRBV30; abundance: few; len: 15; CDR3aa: CAWSVRGRSNSPLHF; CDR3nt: TGTGCCTGGAGTGTACGGGGCAGAAGTAATTCACCCCTCCACTTT
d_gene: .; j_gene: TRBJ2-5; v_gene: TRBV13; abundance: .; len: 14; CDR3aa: CASSVGRPEETQYF; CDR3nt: TGTGCCAGCAGCGTCGGACGTCCTGAGGAGACCCAGTACTTC
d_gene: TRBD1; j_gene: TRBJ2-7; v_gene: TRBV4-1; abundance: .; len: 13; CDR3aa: CASGGTGGYEQYF; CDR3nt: TGCGCCAGTGGCGGGACAGGGGGCTACGAGCAGTACTTC
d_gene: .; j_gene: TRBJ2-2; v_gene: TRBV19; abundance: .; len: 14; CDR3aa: CASSIDRATGELFF; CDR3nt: TGTGCCAGTAGTATAGATCGGGCCACCGGGGAGCTGTTTTTT
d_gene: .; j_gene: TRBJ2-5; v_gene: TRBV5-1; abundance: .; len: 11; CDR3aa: CASSDVETQYF; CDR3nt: TGCGCCAGCAGCGACGTGGAGACCCAGTACTTC
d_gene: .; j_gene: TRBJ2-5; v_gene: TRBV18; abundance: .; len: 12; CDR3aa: CASSPEGETQYF; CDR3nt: TGTGCCAGCTCACCGGAGGGAGAGACCCAGTACTTC
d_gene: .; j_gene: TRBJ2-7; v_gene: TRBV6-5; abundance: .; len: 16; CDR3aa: CASSYSAGLGGYEQYF; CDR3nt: TGTGCCAGCAGTTACTCGGCGGGATTGGGGGGATACGAGCAGTACTTC
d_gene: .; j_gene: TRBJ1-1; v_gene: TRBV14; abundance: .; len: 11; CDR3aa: CASSSRGEAFF; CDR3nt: TGTGCCAGCAGTTCCCGTGGTGAAGCTTTCTTT
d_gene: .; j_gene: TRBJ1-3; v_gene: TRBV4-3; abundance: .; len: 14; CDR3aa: CASSQDRDPNTIYF; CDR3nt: TGCGCCAGCAGCCAAGATCGGGACCCCAACACCATATATTTT
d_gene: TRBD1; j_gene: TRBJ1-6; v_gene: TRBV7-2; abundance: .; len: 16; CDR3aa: CASSLGWGQGYSPLHF; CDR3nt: TGTGCCAGCAGCTTAGGGTGGGGACAGGGATACTCACCCCTCCACTTT
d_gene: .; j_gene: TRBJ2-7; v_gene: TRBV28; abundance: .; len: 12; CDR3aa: CASSLNVYEQYF; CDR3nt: TGTGCCAGCAGTTTAAACGTATACGAGCAGTACTTC
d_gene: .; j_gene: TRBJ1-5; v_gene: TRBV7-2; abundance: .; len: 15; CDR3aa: CASSFLTDSNQPQHF; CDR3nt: TGTGCCAGCAGCTTTTTAACGGATTCCAATCAGCCCCAGCATTTT
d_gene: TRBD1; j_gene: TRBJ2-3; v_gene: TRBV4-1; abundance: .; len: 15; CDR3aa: CASSQRQGRRYTQYF; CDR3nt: TGCGCCAGCAGCCAACGACAGGGGAGAAGGTATACGCAGTATTTT
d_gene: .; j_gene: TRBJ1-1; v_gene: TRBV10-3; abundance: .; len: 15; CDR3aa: CAISEWEGENTEAFF; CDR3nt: TGTGCCATCAGTGAGTGGGAGGGAGAGAACACTGAAGCTTTCTTT
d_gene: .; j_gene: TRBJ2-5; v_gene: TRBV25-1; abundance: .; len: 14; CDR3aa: CASSETGGGETQYF; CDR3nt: TGTGCCAGCAGTGAAACCGGGGGTGGCGAGACCCAGTACTTC
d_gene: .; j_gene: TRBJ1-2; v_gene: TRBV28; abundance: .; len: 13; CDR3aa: CASSPAGDYGYTF; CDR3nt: TGTGCCAGCAGCCCCGCGGGAGATTATGGCTACACCTTC
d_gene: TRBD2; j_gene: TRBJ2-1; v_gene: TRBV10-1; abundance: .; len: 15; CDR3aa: CASSFGTSGRNEQFF; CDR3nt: TGCGCCAGCAGCTTCGGGACTAGCGGGAGGAATGAGCAGTTCTTC
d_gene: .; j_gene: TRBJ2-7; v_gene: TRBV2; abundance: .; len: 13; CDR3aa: CASSDQLSYEQYF; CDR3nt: TGTGCCAGCAGTGACCAGCTCTCCTACGAGCAGTACTTC
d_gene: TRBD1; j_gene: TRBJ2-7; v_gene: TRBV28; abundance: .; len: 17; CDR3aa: CASSSMTPGQRSYEQYF; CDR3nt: TGTGCCAGCAGTTCCATGACCCCGGGACAGCGCTCCTACGAGCAGTACTTC
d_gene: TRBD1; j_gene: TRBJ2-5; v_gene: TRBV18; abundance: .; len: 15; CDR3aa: CASSPTQGAQETQYF; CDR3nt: TGTGCCAGCTCACCGACTCAGGGGGCTCAAGAGACCCAGTACTTC
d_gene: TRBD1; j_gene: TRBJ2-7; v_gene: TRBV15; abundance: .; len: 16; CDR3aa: CATSRITGQGANEQYF; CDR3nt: TGTGCCACCAGCAGGATTACGGGACAGGGGGCCAACGAGCAGTACTTC
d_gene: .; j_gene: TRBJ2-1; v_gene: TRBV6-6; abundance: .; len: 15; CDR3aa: CASKTRGNNHNEQFF; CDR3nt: TGTGCCAGCAAGACCCGGGGGAACAATCACAATGAGCAGTTCTTC
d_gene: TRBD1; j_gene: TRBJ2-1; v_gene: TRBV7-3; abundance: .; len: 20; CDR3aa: CASSPGQGTNSDPFDNEQFF; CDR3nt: TGTGCCAGCAGCCCGGGACAGGGGACTAATAGCGATCCCTTTGACAATGAGCAGTTCTTC
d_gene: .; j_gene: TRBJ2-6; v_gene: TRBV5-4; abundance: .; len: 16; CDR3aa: CASSFTGLGGANVLTF; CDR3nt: TGTGCCAGCAGCTTTACAGGGTTGGGAGGGGCCAACGTCCTGACTTTC
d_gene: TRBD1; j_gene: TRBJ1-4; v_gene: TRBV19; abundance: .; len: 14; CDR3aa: CASSSTGTHEKLFF; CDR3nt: TGTGCCAGTAGTTCGACAGGGACGCATGAAAAACTGTTTTTT
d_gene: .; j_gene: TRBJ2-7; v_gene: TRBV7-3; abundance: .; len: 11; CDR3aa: CASSSLYEQYF; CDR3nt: TGTGCCAGCAGCTCCCTCTACGAGCAGTACTTC
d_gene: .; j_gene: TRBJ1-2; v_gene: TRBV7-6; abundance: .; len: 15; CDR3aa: CASSLAEGGSYGYTF; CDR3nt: TGTGCCAGCAGCTTAGCGGAGGGAGGGAGCTATGGCTACACCTTC
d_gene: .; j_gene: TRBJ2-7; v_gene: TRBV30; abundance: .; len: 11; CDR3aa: CAWRTAWGQYF; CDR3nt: TGTGCCTGGAGAACGGCCTGGGGGCAGTACTTC
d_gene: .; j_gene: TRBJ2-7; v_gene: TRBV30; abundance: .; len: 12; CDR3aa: CAWNLGTYEQYF; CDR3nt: TGTGCCTGGAATTTGGGGACCTACGAGCAGTACTTC
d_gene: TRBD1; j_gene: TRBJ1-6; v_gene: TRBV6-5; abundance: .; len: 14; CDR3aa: CASSSDRVNSPLHF; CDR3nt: TGTGCCAGCAGTTCGGACAGGGTTAATTCACCCCTCCACTTT
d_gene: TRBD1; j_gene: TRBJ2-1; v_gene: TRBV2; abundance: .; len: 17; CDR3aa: CASSDWLGTGASNEQFF; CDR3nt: TGTGCCAGCAGTGATTGGCTAGGGACAGGGGCATCTAATGAGCAGTTCTTC
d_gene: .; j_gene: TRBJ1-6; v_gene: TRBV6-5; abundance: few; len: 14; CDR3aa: CASREGSYNSPLHF; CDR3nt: TGTGCCAGCAGGGAGGGCTCCTATAATTCACCCCTCCACTTT
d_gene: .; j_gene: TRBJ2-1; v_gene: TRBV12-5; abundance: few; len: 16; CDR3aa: CASGLVLGGGRNEQFF; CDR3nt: TGTGCTAGTGGTTTGGTACTCGGGGGAGGAAGGAATGAGCAGTTCTTC
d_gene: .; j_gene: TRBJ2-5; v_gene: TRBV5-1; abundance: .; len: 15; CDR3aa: CASSLGRGSGETQYF; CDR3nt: TGCGCCAGCAGCTTGGGGCGGGGTTCGGGGGAGACCCAGTACTTC
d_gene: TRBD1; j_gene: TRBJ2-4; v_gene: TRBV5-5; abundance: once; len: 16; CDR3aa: CASSLATGGTKNIQYF; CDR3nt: TGTGCCAGCAGCTTGGCGACAGGGGGAACGAAAAACATTCAGTACTTC
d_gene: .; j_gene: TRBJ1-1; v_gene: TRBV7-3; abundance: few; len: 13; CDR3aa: CASSRDRNTEAFF; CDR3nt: TGTGCCAGCAGCCGCGACAGGAACACTGAAGCTTTCTTT
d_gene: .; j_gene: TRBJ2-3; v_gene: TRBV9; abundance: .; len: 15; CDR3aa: CASSPSRGGADTQYF; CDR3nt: TGTGCCAGCAGCCCTTCTAGGGGGGGCGCAGATACGCAGTATTTT
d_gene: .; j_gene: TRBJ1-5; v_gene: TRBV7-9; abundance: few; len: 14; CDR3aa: CASSFGARGQPQHF; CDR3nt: TGTGCCAGCAGCTTTGGGGCCAGGGGACAGCCCCAGCATTTT
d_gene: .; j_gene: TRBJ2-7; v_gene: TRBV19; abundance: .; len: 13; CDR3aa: CASSTDSRYEQYF; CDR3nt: TGTGCCAGTAGTACAGACAGCCGCTACGAGCAGTACTTC
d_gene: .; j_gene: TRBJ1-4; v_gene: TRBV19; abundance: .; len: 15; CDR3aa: CASSSTQSTNEKLFF; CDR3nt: TGTGCCAGTAGTTCAACACAGTCAACTAATGAAAAACTGTTTTTT
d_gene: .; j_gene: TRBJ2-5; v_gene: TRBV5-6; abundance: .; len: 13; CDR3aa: CASSQGLRETQYF; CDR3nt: TGTGCCAGCAGCCAGGGACTGAGGGAGACCCAGTACTTC
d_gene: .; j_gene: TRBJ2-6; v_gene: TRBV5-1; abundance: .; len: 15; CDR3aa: CASSLREEGANVLTF; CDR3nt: TGCGCCAGCAGCTTGAGGGAAGAAGGGGCCAACGTCCTGACTTTC
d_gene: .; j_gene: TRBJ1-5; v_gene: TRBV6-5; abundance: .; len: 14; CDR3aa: CASSSTDGYQPQHF; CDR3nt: TGTGCCAGCAGTTCGACAGACGGCTATCAGCCCCAGCATTTT
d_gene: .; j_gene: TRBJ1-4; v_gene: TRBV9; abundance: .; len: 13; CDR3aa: CASSVAPGEKLFF; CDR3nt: TGTGCCAGCAGCGTAGCCCCCGGGGAAAAACTGTTTTTT
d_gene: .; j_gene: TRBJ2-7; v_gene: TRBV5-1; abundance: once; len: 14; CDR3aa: CASSLAWDSYEQYF; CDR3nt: TGCGCCAGCAGCTTGGCCTGGGACTCCTACGAGCAGTACTTC